This T cell receptor (beta chain) was obtained from a study of metastatic and nonmetastatic thyroid tumors. Study as a whole: The authors compared repertoires across blood and tumor or nodule tissue from malignant and benign thyroid patients.

Notes on the study in general: Malignant thyroid tumors reportedly had TCR beta diversity that was significantly higher than in benign nodules, in blood and tumor.

This clone has a count of ten or more. The antigen is undetermined. All patients were untreated before thyroid surgery. The CDR3 is made up of 13 amino acids. V lost 9 bases and J lost 8, with 14 bases in between. CDR1 is SNHLY and CDR2 is FYNNEI in the germline V gene. Per the study methods: The study's classifier, a distant-metastasis tool for papillary thyroid cancer, was built using CDR3 differences across clinicopathological groups. TCRdb called clones again from the PCR reads with MiXCR. TCRdb, rather than the study authors, made the V and J calls. This table has about 20,000 clones, approximately 15% appearing once.

The sequencing input was blood. The rearrangement uses TRBV2 and TRBJ1-6; no clear D. The sequence derives from a female donor with papillary thyroid cancer or a benign thyroid nodule (not recorded which). Some clones in this sample may be carry-over from other donors' samples. The CDR3 sequence: CASNVERDSPLHF. In nucleotides, the CDR3 is TGTGCCAGTAACGTGGAAAGGGATTCACCCCTCCACTTT.